This T cell receptor beta chain was obtained from a study of PD-L1 blockade in urothelial cancer. Study background: Atezolizumab at 1,200 mg intravenously every 3 weeks was started by patients in the mid-2010s. A median approximately 150,000 T cells were found in blood samples.

The CDR3 extends over 12 amino acids. V was shortened by 4 bases and J by 4 bases, with 7 bases between the two germline ends. Looked up from germline, CDR1 is MNHNY and CDR2 is SVGAGI (reference sequence). Time point denoted: pretreatment peripheral blood. Each patient supplied 1 to 8 pretreatment and on-treatment samples. Spiked synthetic TCR analogs estimated absolute template abundance per PCR. Using immunoSEQ multiplex PCR, the repertoire was profiled, and TCRdb retains in-frame clones only, with some absent. The sample yields 87,000 or so clones, over 80% seen once. This clone was seen more than once but under ten times.

The material was PBMCs, obtained around atezolizumab (anti-PD-L1) treatment. The chain couples TRBV6-6 to TRBJ1-2, with D unresolved. The source of this sequence is a man aged 60 to 69 with urothelial cancer. The chain's CDR3 is CASSLRAYGYTF. CDR3 nucleotides: TGTGCCAGCAGTTTGAGGGCCTATGGCTACACCTTC.